This TCR beta chain was observed in a study of blood T cell repertoires in COVID-19. Study background: Some COVID-19 samples were acute and others convalescent; all came from the United States, Italy and Spain. Sources were T cells, B-cell-depleted T cells, or PBMCs; the material itself was cDNA or gDNA.

Germline-derived CDR1 and CDR2 are SQVTM and ANQGSEA. The ends were cut back, 3 bases at V and 0 bases at J, with 11 bases in the middle. The length of the CDR3 is 15 residues. This clone was detected once. Per the authors' pipeline: Cell counts per sample came from amplifying reference gene primers. The method was immunoSEQ multiplex PCR; TCRdb's version includes in-frame clones alone and lacks a portion of them. V and J calls and clone size come straight from that table; D and trimming were deduced from the DNA. The repertoire holds 260,000 or so clones, with 88% as singletons. The rearrangement links TRBV29-1 to TRBJ1-4; D ambiguous. What was sequenced was peripheral blood. The TCR originated in a man aged 18 to 30 with active or convalescent COVID-19. CDR3 DNA sequence: TGCAGCGTTGAGGTGGGCAGTGCAACTAATGAAAAACTGTTTTTT. Translation gives CSVEVGSATNEKLFF.